Listed here are 5 T cell receptor beta chains from one sample, sequenced in a study of shared clonotypes between healthy human individuals (dated by TCRdb to about 2020). The library was obtained by the immunoSEQ multiplex PCR assay. In TCRdb, the immuneACCESS table is reduced to in-frame sequences with V and J assigned. These tables do not hold every clone; where another copy was compared, an unresolved V gene accounts for under half, and the others remain unexplained. The table for this sample lists roughly 2.6 million clones; about 92% of them were counted only once. The top ten clonotypes cover roughly 0.15% of the sample. The sequenced sample was naive CD4+ T cells sorted from blood. In light of the paper, this sample's cell subset or site label describes: CD45RA+ positively selected. The source is a man younger than 35 in good health.

V and J are TRBV19 and TRBJ1-2; the D gene is possibly TRBD1 (5 bases). This CDR3 has 15 residues. V lost 5 bases and J 8 bases, leaving 21 bases between the germline ends. Germline V CDR1 and CDR2: LNHDA, SQIVND (reference sequence). The DNA of the CDR3 is TGTGCCAGTAGTGTATTGCGGGACTCTCAAAGGGGCTACACCTTC. It is translated as CASSVLRDSQRGYTF.

The chain couples TRBV5-1 to TRBJ1-1; D might be TRBD1 (6 bases). CDR3 length: 14 residues. Germline V gives CDR1 SGHRS, CDR2 YFSETQ. Trimming shortened V by 4 bases and J by 1 base, and 11 bases separated the two germline ends. Written as DNA, the CDR3 is TGCGCCAGCAGCGGTAAACAGGGGAACACTGAAGCTTTCTTT. Translating it yields CASSGKQGNTEAFF.

Details on this clone: At the DNA level, this CDR3 is encoded by other sequences in the same sample as well. This sequence joins TRBV7-2 and TRBJ2-1, with 9 nucleotides matching TRBD2. V shed 5 bases and J 10 bases; nucleotides not matched to a gene: 6. Germline-derived CDR1 and CDR2 are SGHTA and FQGNSA. The CDR3 spans 13 residues. The CDR3 nucleotides are TGTGCCAGCAGCCTGGGACTAGCAGGGGAGCAGTTCTTC. This gives the protein CASSLGLAGEQFF.

The V and J genes are TRBV28 and TRBJ2-1; D is uncertain. The CDR3 length is 13 residues. Trimming removed 3 bases from V and 10 bases from J, with 13 bases in between. Germline CDR1 and CDR2: MDHEN and SYDVKM. CDR3: CASSLVSLREQFF. CDR3 coding DNA: TGTGCCAGCAGTTTGGTTAGTCTCCGGGAGCAGTTCTTC.

The chain combines TRBV7-8 with TRBJ1-6; D is ambiguous. Per germline, CDR1 SGHVS and CDR2 FQNEAQ. This CDR3 region has 18 residues. With 1 base removed from V and 0 bases from J, the gap between germline ends came to 13 bases. CDR3 sequence (DNA): TGTGCCAGCAGCTTAGAACCCAAGGGCCGCTCCTATAATTCACCCCTCCACTTT. It translates to CASSLEPKGRSYNSPLHF. Filled out from reference TRBV7-8 and TRBJ1-6, the complete variable domain reads GAGVSQSPRYKVAKRGQDVALRCDPISGHVSLFWYQQALGQGPEFLTYFQNEAQLDKSGLPSDRFFAERPEGSVSTLKIQRTQQEDSAVYLCASSLEPKGRSYNSPLHFGNGTRLTVT.